This entry lists 21 T cell receptor beta chains sequenced from one sample in a study of cytomegalovirus exposure and HLA in healthy donors. The assay was immunoSEQ multiplex PCR, and TCRdb's table has in-frame clones only and misses some. The sample shows 300,000 to 400,000 clones, around 90% of them seen only once. The source material was PBMCs. The receptors were gathered from a man in his thirties or forties in good health and CMV-seronegative.

The rearrangement uses TRBV27 and TRBJ2-1; 7 bases align to TRBD2. Germline CDR1 reads MNHEY; CDR2 reads SMNVEV (reference sequence). This CDR3 is 15 amino acids long. V lost 1 base to trimming and J lost 2 bases; unmatched junction nucleotides: 2. This CDR3 reads CASSLLRGAYNEQFF. The CDR3 DNA sequence: TGTGCCAGCAGTTTATTACGGGGGGCCTACAATGAGCAGTTCTTC.

The chain carries TRBV6-5 and TRBJ1-1; 9 bases are shared with TRBD1. CDR1 is MNHEY, CDR2 SVGAGI, per germline. V gave up 2 bases and J gave up 2 bases; unmatched junction bases: 3. The CDR3 has 15 residues. DNA for the CDR3: TGTGCCAGCAGTTACGGACAGGGGACCAACACTGAAGCTTTCTTT. It codes for CASSYGQGTNTEAFF.

The genes are TRBV30 and TRBJ2-7; 8 bases align to TRBD1. CDR1 GTSNPN and CDR2 SVGIG come from the germline V gene (reference sequence). Trimming took 1 base from V and 2 from J; bases not matched to a gene: 19. This CDR3 has 19 amino acids. The CDR3 DNA reads TGTGCCTGGAGTGCCCCTCATCGGGGCAGCACAGGGGGTACCTACGAGCAGTACTTC. Translating it yields CAWSAPHRGSTGGTYEQYF.

This chain connects TRBV18 to TRBJ2-4, with D perhaps matching TRBD2 (5 bases). The germline V and J ends were trimmed by 6 bases and 9 bases, with 24 bases remaining between them. The CDR3 runs 16 residues. In germline, CDR1 is KGHSH, CDR2 LQKENI. This CDR3 is CASSPSGWVMKSIQYF. CDR3 in DNA: TGTGCCAGCTCCCCGTCGGGATGGGTTATGAAGAGCATTCAGTACTTC.

The chain combines TRBV19 with TRBJ1-6; a possible D gene is TRBD1 (6 bases). Deletions cut 5 bases from V and 10 bases from J, with 15 bases between. The CDR3 extends over 14 amino acids. Per germline, CDR1 LNHDA and CDR2 SQIVND (reference sequence). Here the CDR3 reads CASSLQGPRSPLHF. Written as DNA, the CDR3 is TGTGCCAGTAGTTTACAGGGACCTAGGTCACCCCTCCACTTT.

This rearrangement joins TRBV29-1 to TRBJ1-2, with TRBD1 as a possible D gene (5 bases). V was pared by 4 bases and J by 3 bases, with 9 bases between. The CDR3 consists of 12 residues. Germline values: CDR1 SQVTM, CDR2 ANQGSEA. Written as DNA, the CDR3 is TGCAGCGTTGTTTCGGGGGACTATGGCTACACCTTC. Translating gives CSVVSGDYGYTF.

The chain links TRBV27 to TRBJ2-1; 8 bases map to TRBD2. CDR3 size: 18 residues. V shed 6 bases, J shed 0 bases, and the junction held 13 bases outside the gene matches. The V gene's germline CDR1 is MNHEY and CDR2 SMNVEV (reference sequence). The CDR3 DNA reads as TGTGCCAGCAGCTCTTATGGCGGGGGGACGAGCTCCTACAATGAGCAGTTCTTC. Its translation: CASSSYGGGTSSYNEQFF.

This chain connects TRBV2 to TRBJ2-7; 10 bases line up with TRBD1. J was trimmed by 4 bases and V by 6 bases; bases with no gene match: 3. The CDR3 length is 13 residues. Germline CDR1 reads SNHLY; CDR2 reads FYNNEI. The CDR3 DNA is TGTGCCAGCAGGCCGGGACAGGGGTACGAGCAGTACTTC. Translating gives CASRPGQGYEQYF. The variable domain in full, completed from reference TRBV2 and TRBJ2-7, reads EPEVTQTPSHQVTQMGQEVILRCVPISNHLYFYWYRQILGQKVEFLVSFYNNEISEKSEIFDDQFSVERPDGSNFTLKIRSTKLEDSAMYFCASRPGQGYEQYFGPGTRLTVT.

The chain uses TRBV29-1 and TRBJ1-1, with a possible D match to TRBD1 (5 bases). CDR1 is SQVTM, CDR2 ANQGSEA, per germline. V lost 4 bases, J lost 11 bases, and 17 bases lay in between. The length of the CDR3 is 12 residues. The CDR3 protein is CSVGQGATEAFF. Here the CDR3 DNA reads TGCAGCGTTGGGCAGGGTGCCACGGAGGCTTTCTTT.

This rearrangement joins TRBV7-2 to TRBJ2-5; no reliable D call. This CDR3 has 14 amino acids. Germline V gene data show CDR1 as SGHTA and CDR2 as FQGNSA. Trimming left V 7 bases short and J 2 bases short, with 14 bases between. CDR3 protein: CASTQNRGQETQYF. CDR3 DNA: TGTGCCAGCACCCAAAATCGAGGTCAAGAGACCCAGTACTTC. The whole variable domain, filled in from reference TRBV7-2 and TRBJ2-5, reads GAGVSQSPSNKVTEKGKDVELRCDPISGHTALYWYRQSLGQGLEFLIYFQGNSAPDKSGLPSDRFSAERTGGSVSTLTIQRTQQEDSAVYLCASTQNRGQETQYFGPGTRLLVL.

The chain is built from TRBV4-1 and TRBJ1-2; 8 bases map to TRBD1. The germline V gene encodes CDR1 MGHRA and CDR2 YSYEKL. This CDR3 region has 14 residues. The V and J ends lost 3 bases and 3 bases, in that order; junction bases with no gene match: 3. The CDR3 spells CASSHPTGDYGYTF. CDR3 nucleotide sequence: TGCGCCAGCAGCCACCCGACAGGGGACTATGGCTACACCTTC.

J is TRBJ1-2 and V is TRBV10-3; the D is unclear. CDR3 length: 16 amino acids. Germline V gene lookup returns CDR1 ENHRY and CDR2 SYGVKD. The V gene lost 4 bases and the J gene lost 4 bases, with 19 bases spanning the gap. CDR3 in DNA: TGTGCCATCAGTGTTATGGGAAATCCGGGGTCCTATGGCTACACCTTC. Translated, it gives CAISVMGNPGSYGYTF.

V and J are TRBV25-1 and TRBJ2-1; 7 bases fit TRBD1. This CDR3 has 15 residues. Germline CDR1 is MGHDK and CDR2 is SYGVNS. Trimming removed 6 bases from V and 3 bases from J; junction bases left unmatched: 8. DNA for the CDR3: TGTGCCAGCAGCCAAACAGGGGCCCGCTACAATGAGCAGTTCTTC. Its translation is CASSQTGARYNEQFF.

This clone was counted a single time. In nucleotides, the CDR3 is TGCGCCAGCAGCTTGGATGTGTCAGGAAACACTGAAGCTTTCTTT. Its translation is CASSLDVSGNTEAFF. This chain connects TRBV5-1 to TRBJ1-1; D is uncertain. The V and J ends lost 0 bases and 2 bases respectively, with 11 bases between them. Germline V gives CDR1 SGHRS, CDR2 YFSETQ. The CDR3 loop spans 15 amino acids.

This chain links TRBV7-9 with TRBJ1-2; D is unclear. The germline V and J ends were trimmed by 1 base and 4 bases, with 13 bases remaining between them. The CDR3 is 15 amino acids. Germline V gene data show CDR1 as SEHNR and CDR2 as FQNEAQ (reference sequence). The CDR3 spells CASSLEGGQIYGYTF. CDR3 bases: TGTGCCAGCAGCTTAGAGGGAGGGCAGATCTATGGCTACACCTTC.

The chain couples TRBV6-6 to TRBJ2-2; the D gene is possibly TRBD2 (5 bases). The germline V and J ends were trimmed by 5 bases and 6 bases, with 10 bases remaining between them. Germline-derived CDR1 and CDR2 are MNHNY and SVGAGI (reference sequence). This CDR3 comprises 13 residues. The CDR3 DNA reads TGTGCCAGCAGTACTAGGTTTCCCGGGGAGCTGTTTTTT. This encodes CASSTRFPGELFF.

This clone was seen only once. The CDR3 sequence is CASSDIGDMFQPQHF. The CDR3, as DNA: TGTGCCAGCAGCGATATCGGGGACATGTTTCAGCCCCAGCATTTT. This chain uses TRBV7-9 with TRBJ1-5; possibly TRBD1 for D (6 bases). V shed 5 bases and J shed 6 bases, with 17 bases lying between them. Germline V gives CDR1 SEHNR, CDR2 FQNEAQ (reference sequence). The CDR3 is made up of 15 amino acids. The whole variable domain, remainder taken from reference TRBV7-9 and TRBJ1-5, is DTGVSQNPRHKITKRGQNVTFRCDPISEHNRLYWYRQTLGQGPEFLTYFQNEAQLEKSRLLSDRFSAERPKGSFSTLEIQRTEQGDSAMYLCASSDIGDMFQPQHFGDGTRLSIL.

This rearrangement joins TRBV4-3 to TRBJ1-2, with TRBD1 as a possible D gene (6 bases). This CDR3 is 16 amino acids long. The germline V and J ends were trimmed by 0 bases and 9 bases, with 20 bases remaining between them. In germline, CDR1 is LGHNA, CDR2 YSLEER. The CDR3 nucleotides read TGCGCCAGCAGCCAAGAGGGGATGGGGGCTCTTATGCGCTACACCTTC. This encodes CASSQEGMGALMRYTF.

This sequence joins TRBV6-5 and TRBJ2-7, with 12 bases lining up with TRBD1. CDR1 MNHEY and CDR2 SVGAGI come from the germline V gene. This CDR3 spans 13 amino acids. J gave up 6 bases and V 7 bases, and 4 bases lay outside the gene matches. The CDR3 loop reads CASKRGQGAEQYF. CDR3 sequence (DNA): TGTGCCAGCAAAAGGGGACAGGGGGCCGAGCAGTACTTC.

CDR3 sequence reads: CASSYFGQGRSDTQYF. Written as DNA, the CDR3 is TGTGCCAGCAGCTATTTTGGACAGGGTCGCTCAGATACGCAGTATTTT. The chain carries TRBV7-2 and TRBJ2-3; 8 bases are a match to TRBD1. Losses at the gene ends were 4 bases for V and 4 bases for J; bases not matched to a gene: 10. The CDR3 is made up of 16 amino acids. Germline-derived CDR1 and CDR2 are SGHTA and FQGNSA.

The V and J genes are TRBV27 and TRBJ1-6, with 7 bases fitting TRBD1. The CDR3 is 14 amino acids. From germline, CDR1 is MNHEY and CDR2 SMNVEV (reference sequence). Losses at the gene ends were 8 bases for V and 3 bases for J; bases not matched to a gene: 4. The CDR3 loop is CASGDRVYNSPLHF. The CDR3 nucleotides read TGTGCCAGCGGTGACAGGGTCTATAATTCACCCCTCCACTTT.